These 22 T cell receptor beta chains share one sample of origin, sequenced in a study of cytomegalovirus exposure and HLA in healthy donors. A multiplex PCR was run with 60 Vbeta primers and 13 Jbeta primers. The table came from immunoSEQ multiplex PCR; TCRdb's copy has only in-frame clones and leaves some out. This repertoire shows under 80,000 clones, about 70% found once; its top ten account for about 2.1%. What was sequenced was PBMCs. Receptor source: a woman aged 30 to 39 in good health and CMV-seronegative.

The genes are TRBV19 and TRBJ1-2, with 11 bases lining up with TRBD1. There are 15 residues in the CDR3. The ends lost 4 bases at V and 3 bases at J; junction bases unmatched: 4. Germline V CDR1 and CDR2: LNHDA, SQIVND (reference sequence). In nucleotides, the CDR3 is TGTGCCAGTAGTAAGGACAGGGGGCGAGACTATGGCTACACCTTC. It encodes CASSKDRGRDYGYTF.

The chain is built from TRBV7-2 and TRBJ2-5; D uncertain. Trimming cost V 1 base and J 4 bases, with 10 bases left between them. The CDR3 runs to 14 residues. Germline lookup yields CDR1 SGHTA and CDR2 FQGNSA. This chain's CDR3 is CASSLGHRRETQYF. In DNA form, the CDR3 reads TGTGCCAGCAGCTTAGGGCATCGGAGAGAGACCCAGTACTTC.

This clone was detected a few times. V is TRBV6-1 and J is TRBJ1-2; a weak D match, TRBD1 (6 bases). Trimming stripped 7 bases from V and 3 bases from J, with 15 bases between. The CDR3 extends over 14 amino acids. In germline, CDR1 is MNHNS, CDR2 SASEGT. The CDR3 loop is CASTPRAGDYGYTF. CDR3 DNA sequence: TGTGCCAGCACCCCTCGGGCAGGGGACTATGGCTACACCTTC.

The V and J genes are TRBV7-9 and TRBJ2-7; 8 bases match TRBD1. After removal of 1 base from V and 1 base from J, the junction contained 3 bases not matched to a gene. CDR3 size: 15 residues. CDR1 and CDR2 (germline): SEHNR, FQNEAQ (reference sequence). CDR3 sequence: CASSLGGTGSYEQYF. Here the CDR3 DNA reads TGTGCCAGCAGCTTAGGTGGGACAGGATCCTACGAGCAGTACTTC. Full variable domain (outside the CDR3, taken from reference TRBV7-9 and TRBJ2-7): DTGVSQNPRHKITKRGQNVTFRCDPISEHNRLYWYRQTLGQGPEFLTYFQNEAQLEKSRLLSDRFSAERPKGSFSTLEIQRTEQGDSAMYLCASSLGGTGSYEQYFGPGTRLTVT.

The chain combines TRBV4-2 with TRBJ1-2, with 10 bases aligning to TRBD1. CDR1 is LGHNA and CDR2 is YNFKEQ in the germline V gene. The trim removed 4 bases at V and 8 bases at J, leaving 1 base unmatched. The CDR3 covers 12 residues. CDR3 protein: CASSRDRGGYTF. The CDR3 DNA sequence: TGTGCCAGCAGCCGGGACAGGGGAGGCTACACCTTC.

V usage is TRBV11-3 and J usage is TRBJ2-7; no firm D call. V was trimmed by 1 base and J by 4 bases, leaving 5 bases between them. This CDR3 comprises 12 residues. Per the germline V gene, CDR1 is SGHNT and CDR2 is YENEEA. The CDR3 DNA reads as TGTGCCAGCAGCTTAGGTGCGTACGAGCAGTACTTC. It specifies CASSLGAYEQYF.

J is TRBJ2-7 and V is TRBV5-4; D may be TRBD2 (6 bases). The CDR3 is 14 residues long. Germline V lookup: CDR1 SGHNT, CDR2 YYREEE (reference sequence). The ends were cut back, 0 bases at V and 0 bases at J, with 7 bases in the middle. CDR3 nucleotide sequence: TGTGCCAGCAGCTTGGGTAGCGGCTCCTACGAGCAGTACTTC. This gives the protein CASSLGSGSYEQYF.

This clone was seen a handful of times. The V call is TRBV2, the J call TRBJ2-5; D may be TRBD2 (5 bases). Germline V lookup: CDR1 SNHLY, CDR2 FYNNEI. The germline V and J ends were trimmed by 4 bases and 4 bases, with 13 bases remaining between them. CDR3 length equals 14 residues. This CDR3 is CASSVGVTRETQYF. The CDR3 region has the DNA TGTGCCAGCAGTGTCGGGGTTACGAGAGAGACCCAGTACTTC.

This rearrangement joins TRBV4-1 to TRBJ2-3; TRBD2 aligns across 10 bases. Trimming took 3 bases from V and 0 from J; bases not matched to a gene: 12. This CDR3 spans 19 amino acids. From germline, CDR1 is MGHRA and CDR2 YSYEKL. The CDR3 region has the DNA TGCGCCAGCAGCCAGGGGGAATGGGGTAGCGGGAGGAGCACAGATACGCAGTATTTT. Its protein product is CASSQGEWGSGRSTDTQYF.

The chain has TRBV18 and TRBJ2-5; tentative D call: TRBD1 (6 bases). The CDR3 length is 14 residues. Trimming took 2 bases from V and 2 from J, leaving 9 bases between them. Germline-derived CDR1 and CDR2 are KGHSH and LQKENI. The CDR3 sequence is CASSPIGTQETQYF. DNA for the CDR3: TGTGCCAGCTCACCAATCGGGACACAAGAGACCCAGTACTTC.

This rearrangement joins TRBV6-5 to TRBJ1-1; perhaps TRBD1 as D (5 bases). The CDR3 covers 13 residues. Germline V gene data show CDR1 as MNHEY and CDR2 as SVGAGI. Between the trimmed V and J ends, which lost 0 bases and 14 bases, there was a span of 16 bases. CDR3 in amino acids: CASSYSSGTGAFF. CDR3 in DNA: TGTGCCAGCAGTTACTCGTCGGGGACTGGTGCGTTCTTT.

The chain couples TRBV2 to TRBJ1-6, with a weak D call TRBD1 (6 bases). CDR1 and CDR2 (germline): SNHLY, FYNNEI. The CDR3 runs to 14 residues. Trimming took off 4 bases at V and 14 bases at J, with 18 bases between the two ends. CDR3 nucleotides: TGTGCCAGCAGTGTGAGATTAGCGCAGGGGTCCCTCCACTTT. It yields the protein CASSVRLAQGSLHF.

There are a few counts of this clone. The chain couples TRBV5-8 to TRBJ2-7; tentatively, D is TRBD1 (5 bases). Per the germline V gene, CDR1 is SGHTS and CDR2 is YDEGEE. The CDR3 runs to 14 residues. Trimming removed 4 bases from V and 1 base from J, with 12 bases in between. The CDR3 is CASSPPDNSYEQYF. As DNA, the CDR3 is TGTGCCAGCAGCCCCCCGGACAATTCCTACGAGCAGTACTTC.

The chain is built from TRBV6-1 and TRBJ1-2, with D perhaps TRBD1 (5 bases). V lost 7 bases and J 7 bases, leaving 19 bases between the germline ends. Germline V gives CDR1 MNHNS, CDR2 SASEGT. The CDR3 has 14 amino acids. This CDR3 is CASTSPGESFGYTF. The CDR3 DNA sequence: TGTGCCAGCACGTCTCCGGGGGAATCGTTTGGCTACACCTTC.

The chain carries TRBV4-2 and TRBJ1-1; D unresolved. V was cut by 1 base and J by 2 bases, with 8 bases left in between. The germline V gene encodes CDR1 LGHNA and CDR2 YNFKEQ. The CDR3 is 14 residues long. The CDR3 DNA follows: TGTGCCAGCAGCCAAGTGGTCACTAACACTGAAGCTTTCTTT. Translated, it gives CASSQVVTNTEAFF.

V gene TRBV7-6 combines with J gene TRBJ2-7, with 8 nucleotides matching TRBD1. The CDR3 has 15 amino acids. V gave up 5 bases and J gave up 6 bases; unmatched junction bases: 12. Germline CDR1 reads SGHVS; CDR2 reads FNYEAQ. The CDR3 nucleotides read TGTGCCAGCAGCAAGAGGACAGGGTGGGACTCCGAGCAGTACTTC. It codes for CASSKRTGWDSEQYF.

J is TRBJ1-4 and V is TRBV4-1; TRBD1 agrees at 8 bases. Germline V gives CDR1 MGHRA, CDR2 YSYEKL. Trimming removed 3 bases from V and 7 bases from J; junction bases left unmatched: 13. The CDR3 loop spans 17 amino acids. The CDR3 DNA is TGCGCCAGCAGCCAGGCCCCCCTGACAGGGGTAGGTGAAAAACTGTTTTTT. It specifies CASSQAPLTGVGEKLFF.

CDR3 sequence (DNA): TGTGCCATCAGTCCTGACAGTCAAGAGACCCAGTACTTC. This translates into CAISPDSQETQYF. The V and J genes are TRBV10-3 and TRBJ2-5; D may be TRBD1 (5 bases). CDR1 and CDR2 (germline): ENHRY, SYGVKD. V lost 5 bases and J lost 2, with 9 bases in between. The CDR3 has 13 residues.

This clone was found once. The DNA of the CDR3 is TGCGCCAGCAGCTTGCTGAATAGCGGGGACGATACGCAGTATTTT. Translating gives CASSLLNSGDDTQYF. The rearrangement joins TRBV5-1 to TRBJ2-3, with 8 bases lining up with TRBD2. V was clipped by 1 base and J by 6 bases; unmatched bases: 7. CDR1 and CDR2 from the germline V gene are SGHRS and YFSETQ. The CDR3 totals 15 residues.

CDR3 DNA sequence: TGTGCCAGCAGCTTAGGGGAGAATCAGCCCCAGCATTTT. Protein: CASSLGENQPQHF. The genes are TRBV7-6 and TRBJ1-5; D unclear. The V end lost 1 base, the J end lost 4 bases, and 5 bases lay between the germline ends. The CDR3 sequence is 13 residues long. The germline V gene has CDR1 SGHVS and CDR2 FNYEAQ.

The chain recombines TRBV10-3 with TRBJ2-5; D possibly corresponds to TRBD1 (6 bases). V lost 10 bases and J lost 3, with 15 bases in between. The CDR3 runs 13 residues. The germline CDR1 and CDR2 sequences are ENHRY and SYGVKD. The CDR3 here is CASRTTGKETQYF. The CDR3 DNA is TGTGCCAGCAGAACGACAGGAAAAGAGACCCAGTACTTC.

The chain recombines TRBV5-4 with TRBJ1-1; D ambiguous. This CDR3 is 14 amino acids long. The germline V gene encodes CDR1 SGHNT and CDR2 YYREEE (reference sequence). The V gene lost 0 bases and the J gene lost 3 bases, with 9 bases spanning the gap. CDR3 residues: CASSLGGIYTEAFF. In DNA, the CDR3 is TGTGCCAGCAGCTTGGGAGGGATTTACACTGAAGCTTTCTTT.